The 16 T cell receptor beta chains below were found in one sample sequenced in a study of blood T cells in healthy people across ages. With a J-beta primer mix and a sample-barcoded 5' primer, a second PCR ran 7 to 11 cycles. TCRdb re-derived calls from the 5' RACE reads in MiXCR, one entry per CDR3 protein. This table has about 290,000 distinct CDR3 sequences, 25% to 30% appearing once. The specimen was blood. All receptors come from a woman in her 70s in good health.

The sample holds a few counts of this clonotype. The V call is TRBV21-1, the J call TRBJ2-5. TRBV21-1 is flagged as a pseudogene. This CDR3 is 13 amino acids long. CDR3 nucleotides: TGTGCCAGCAGGGGTTCGCTTCAAGAGACCCAGTACTTC. Its translation: CASRGSLQETQYF.

This clonotype was seen a few times. The chain couples TRBV20-1 to TRBJ1-6; 10 nucleotides line up with TRBD1. V gave up 3 bases and J gave up 11 bases; unmatched junction bases: 13. The CDR3 runs to 16 residues. Germline assignment: CDR1 DFQATT and CDR2 SNEGSKA (reference sequence). The CDR3, as DNA: TGCAGTGCTAGGGGGACAGGGGCAGATTTTGCGGCACCCCTCCACTTT. This translates into CSARGTGADFAAPLHF.

This clonotype was seen repeatedly, ten times or more. The chain joins TRBV7-2 to TRBJ1-4; possible D gene TRBD1, 5 bases. The CDR3 is 13 amino acids. Germline CDR1 is SGHTA and CDR2 is FQGNSA. V shed 5 bases and J shed 8 bases, with 12 bases lying between them. The CDR3 reads CASSTSSGEKLFF. The CDR3, as DNA: TGTGCCAGCAGCACCTCCTCAGGGGAAAAACTGTTTTTT. Filled out from reference TRBV7-2 and TRBJ1-4, the complete variable domain reads GAGVSQSPSNKVTEKGKDVELRCDPISGHTALYWYRQSLGQGLEFLIYFQGNSAPDKSGLPSDRFSAERTGGSVSTLTIQRTQQEDSAVYLCASSTSSGEKLFFGSGTQLSVL.

The chain is built from TRBV2 and TRBJ2-3; maybe TRBD2 (5 bases). Germline V gives CDR1 SNHLY, CDR2 FYNNEI. The CDR3 totals 13 residues. V lost 1 base and J lost 5, with 7 bases in between. The CDR3 here is CASSEGRGDTQYF. The DNA for the CDR3 is TGTGCCAGCAGTGAAGGTCGGGGAGATACGCAGTATTTT.

This clonotype has just one count. The rearrangement joins TRBV27 to TRBJ1-2; D uncertain. V was shortened by 0 bases and J by 14 bases, with 16 bases between the two germline ends. CDR3 length: 13 amino acids. Germline V gene lookup returns CDR1 MNHEY and CDR2 SMNVEV (reference sequence). The CDR3: CASSLSGGLMKTF. The CDR3 coding sequence is TGTGCCAGCAGTTTATCAGGCGGATTGATGAAGACCTTC.

The gene calls are TRBV28 and TRBJ2-7; 8 bases are shared with TRBD1. The germline V gene encodes CDR1 MDHEN and CDR2 SYDVKM. J lost 0 bases, V lost 3 bases, and 1 base had no gene match. This CDR3 region has 14 residues. CDR3 sequence reads: CASSLGQVSYEQYF. For the CDR3, the DNA is TGTGCCAGCAGTTTGGGACAGGTCTCCTACGAGCAGTACTTC.

This chain joins TRBV5-1 and TRBJ1-1; the D gene is possibly TRBD1 (5 bases). The CDR3 extends over 15 amino acids. V gave up 1 base and J gave up 6 bases, with 16 bases separating them. Per germline, CDR1 SGHRS and CDR2 YFSETQ. In nucleotides, the CDR3 is TGCGCCAGCAGCTTGTTGGGGGGACTAGTCGCTGAAGCTTTCTTT. It specifies CASSLLGGLVAEAFF.

As concerns this clonotype: One end of the junction fails to match germline, which may point to a read error. J is TRBJ1-4 and V is TRBV5-1; D call uncertain. This CDR3 spans 14 amino acids. Germline V lookup: CDR1 SGHRS, CDR2 YFSETQ. CDR3 protein: CASSLDYRGEKLFF. The DNA for the CDR3 is TGCGCCAGCAGTTTGGACTACCGGGGTGAAAAACTGTTTTTT.

This clonotype was detected only a few times. The chain employs TRBV24-1 and TRBJ2-5; 9 bases map to TRBD2. The J call is uncertain, as TRBJ2-1 better fits the DNA end. Looked up from germline, CDR1 is KGHDR and CDR2 is SFDVKD. The CDR3 contains 14 residues. The CDR3 nucleotides are TGTGCCACCAGTGATGTGGGACTAGCTGATGAGCAGTTCTTC. Translation gives CATSDVGLADEQFF.

In this sample, this clonotype turned up many times. V usage is TRBV20-1 and J usage is TRBJ2-3; D possibly corresponds to TRBD2 (5 bases). The V gene lost 7 bases and the J gene lost 0 bases, with 8 bases spanning the gap. Looked up from germline, CDR1 is DFQATT and CDR2 is SNEGSKA (reference sequence). The CDR3 has 12 residues. This CDR3 is CSGRTSTDTQYF. The CDR3 DNA follows: TGCAGTGGACGGACTAGCACAGATACGCAGTATTTT.

This clonotype was counted many times. The V and J genes are TRBV5-5 and TRBJ1-1; D might be TRBD1 (5 bases). Trimming took off 3 bases at V and 0 bases at J, with 15 bases between the two ends. Germline V gene sequence: CDR1 SGHKS, CDR2 YYEKEE (reference sequence). The CDR3 runs to 16 residues. CDR3 sequence (DNA): TGTGCCAGCAGCTATACTGGGACGGGGATGAACACTGAAGCTTTCTTT. This translates into CASSYTGTGMNTEAFF.

J is TRBJ1-4 and V is TRBV28, with a tentative D call TRBD1 (6 bases). The CDR3 sequence is 15 residues long. CDR1 is MDHEN and CDR2 is SYDVKM in the germline V gene. V lost 4 bases, J lost 11 bases, and 20 bases lay in between. In nucleotides, the CDR3 is TGTGCCAGCAGTTCCCCTCCAAGGGGGGCGGCCAAACTGTTTTTT. Translating gives CASSSPPRGAAKLFF.

The J gene is TRBJ1-1, the V gene TRBV18, with 7 bases matching TRBD1. The junction had 14 bases not matched to a gene; V was cut back by 6 bases and J by 10 bases. Germline V lookup: CDR1 KGHSH, CDR2 LQKENI. This CDR3 is 14 amino acids long. This CDR3 is CASSPNRDRDSAFF. CDR3 bases: TGTGCCAGCTCCCCGAATCGAGACAGGGACTCAGCTTTCTTT.

The gene calls are TRBV6-6 and TRBJ2-5; D possibly matches TRBD1 or TRBD2 (5 bases each). The V and J ends lost 0 bases and 3 bases respectively, with 14 bases between them. Germline V lookup: CDR1 MNHNY, CDR2 SVGAGI (reference sequence). The CDR3 is 16 residues long. The CDR3 reads CASSYSMSGTKETQYF. The CDR3 bases are TGTGCCAGCAGTTACTCCATGTCCGGGACCAAAGAGACCCAGTACTTC.

This clonotype showed up just a few times. V and J are TRBV20-1 and TRBJ1-1; D unclear. CDR1 and CDR2 from the germline V gene are DFQATT and SNEGSKA (reference sequence). V lost 6 bases and J 8 bases, leaving 13 bases between the germline ends. The CDR3 length is 11 residues. The DNA for the CDR3 is TGCAGTGCCCAAACATTGGGGGAAGCTTTCTTT. Amino acid sequence: CSAQTLGEAFF.

This clonotype was seen at least ten times. The rearrangement links TRBV29-1 to TRBJ2-1; D possibly corresponds to TRBD1 (5 bases). CDR1 SQVTM and CDR2 ANQGSEA come from the germline V gene. Deletions cut 5 bases from V and 0 bases from J, with 11 bases between. This CDR3 comprises 14 residues. CDR3 sequence reads: CSVKDTGSYNEQFF. The CDR3 DNA sequence: TGCAGCGTTAAGGACACTGGCTCCTACAATGAGCAGTTCTTC.